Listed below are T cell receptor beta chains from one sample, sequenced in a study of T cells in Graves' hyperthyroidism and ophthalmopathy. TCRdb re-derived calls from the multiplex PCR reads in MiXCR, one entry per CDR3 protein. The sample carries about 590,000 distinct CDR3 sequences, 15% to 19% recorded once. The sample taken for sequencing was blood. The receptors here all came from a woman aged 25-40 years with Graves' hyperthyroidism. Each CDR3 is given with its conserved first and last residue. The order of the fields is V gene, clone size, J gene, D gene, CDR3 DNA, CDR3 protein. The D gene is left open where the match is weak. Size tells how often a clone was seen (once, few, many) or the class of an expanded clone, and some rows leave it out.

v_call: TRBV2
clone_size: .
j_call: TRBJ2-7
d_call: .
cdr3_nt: TGTGCTTCCAAGTATGGGACGGTTGTGTACGAGCAGTACTTC
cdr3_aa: CASKYGTVVYEQYF

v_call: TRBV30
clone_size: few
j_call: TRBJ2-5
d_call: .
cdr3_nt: TGTGCCTGGAGTAGAGACCAAGAGACCCAGTACTTC
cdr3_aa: CAWSRDQETQYF

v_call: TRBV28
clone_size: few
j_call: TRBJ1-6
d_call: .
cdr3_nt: TGTGCCAGCAGTTTATCCGGGGGTTCACCCCTCCACTTT
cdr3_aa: CASSLSGGSPLHF

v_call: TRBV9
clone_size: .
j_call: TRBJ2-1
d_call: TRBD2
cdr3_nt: TGTGCCAGCAGCGTAGCCATGGGAGGGACCTACGGCAATGAGCAGTTCTTC
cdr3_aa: CASSVAMGGTYGNEQFF

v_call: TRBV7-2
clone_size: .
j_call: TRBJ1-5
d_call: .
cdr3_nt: TGTGCCAGCAGCGCTGGACCACCCAATAGCAATCAGCCCCAGCATTTT
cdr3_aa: CASSAGPPNSNQPQHF

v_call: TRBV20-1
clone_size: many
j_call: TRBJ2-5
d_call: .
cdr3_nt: TGCAGTGCCTTGTTGGACGGCCAAGAGACCCAGTACTTC
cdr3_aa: CSALLDGQETQYF

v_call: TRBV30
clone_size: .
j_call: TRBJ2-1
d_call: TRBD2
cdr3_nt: TGTGCCTGGATGACTAGCGGGAGAAACAATGAGCAGTTCTTC
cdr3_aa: CAWMTSGRNNEQFF

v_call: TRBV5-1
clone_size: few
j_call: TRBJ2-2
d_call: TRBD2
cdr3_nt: TGCGCCAGCAGCTTACTAGCGGGACAAGGCACCGGGGAGCTGTTTTTT
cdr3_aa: CASSLLAGQGTGELFF

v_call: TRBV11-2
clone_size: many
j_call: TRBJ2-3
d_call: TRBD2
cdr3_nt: TGTGCCAGCAGCTTAGCGGGGGGAGATACGCAGTATTTT
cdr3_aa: CASSLAGGDTQYF

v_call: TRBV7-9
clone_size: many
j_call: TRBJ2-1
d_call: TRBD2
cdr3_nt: TGTGCCAGCAGCTCGGGACTAGCGGGAGGGCCCGATGAGCAGTTCTTC
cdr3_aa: CASSSGLAGGPDEQFF

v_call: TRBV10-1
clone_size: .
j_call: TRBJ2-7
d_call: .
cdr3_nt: TGCGCCAGCAGTGAGAGATTCTACGAGCAGTACTTC
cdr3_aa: CASSERFYEQYF

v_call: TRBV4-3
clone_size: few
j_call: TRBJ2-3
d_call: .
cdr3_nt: TGCGCCAGCAGCCAATATCCGGCAGGGCCTCAGTATTTT
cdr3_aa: CASSQYPAGPQYF

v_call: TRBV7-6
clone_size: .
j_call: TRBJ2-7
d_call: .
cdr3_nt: TGTGCCAGCAGCTTACAGGGGAACCACGAGCAGTACTTC
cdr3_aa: CASSLQGNHEQYF

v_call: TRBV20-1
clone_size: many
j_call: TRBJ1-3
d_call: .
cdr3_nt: TGCAGTGCTACCGATTCCAGCTCTGGAAACACCATATATTTT
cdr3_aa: CSATDSSSGNTIYF

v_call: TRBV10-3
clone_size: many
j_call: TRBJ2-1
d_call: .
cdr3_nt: TGTGCCATCAGACGGGACGGCAACAATGAGCAGTTCTTC
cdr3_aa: CAIRRDGNNEQFF

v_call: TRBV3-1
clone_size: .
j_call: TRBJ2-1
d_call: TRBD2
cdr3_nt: TGTGCCAGCAAGGAAGCGGGAGGGTCGAATGAGCAGTTCTTC
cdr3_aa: CASKEAGGSNEQFF

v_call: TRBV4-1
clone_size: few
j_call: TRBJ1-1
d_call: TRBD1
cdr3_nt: TGCGCCAGCAGCCACAGACAGGGGCAAAACACTGAAGCTTTCTTT
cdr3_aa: CASSHRQGQNTEAFF

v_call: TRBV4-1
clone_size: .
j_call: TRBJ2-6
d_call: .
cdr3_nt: TGCGCCAGCAGCACTACAGGGACTGGGGCCAACGTCCTGACTTTC
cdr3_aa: CASSTTGTGANVLTF

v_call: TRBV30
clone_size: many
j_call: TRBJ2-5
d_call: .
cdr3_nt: TGTGCCTGGAGTGGGGCAGGGCAGCGAGAGACCCAGTACTTC
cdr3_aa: CAWSGAGQRETQYF

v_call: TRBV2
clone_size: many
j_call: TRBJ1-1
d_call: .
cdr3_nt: TGTGCCAGCAGTGCAGGGGCCGCTTTCTTT
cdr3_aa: CASSAGAAFF

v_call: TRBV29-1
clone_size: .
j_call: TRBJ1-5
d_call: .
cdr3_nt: TGCAGCGTCGGGGACACTAGCAATCAGCCCCAGCATTTT
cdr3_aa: CSVGDTSNQPQHF

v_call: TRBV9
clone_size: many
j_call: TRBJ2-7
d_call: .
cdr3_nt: TGTGCCAGCAGCGTAGAGGCTGATACCTACGAGCAGTACTTC
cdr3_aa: CASSVEADTYEQYF

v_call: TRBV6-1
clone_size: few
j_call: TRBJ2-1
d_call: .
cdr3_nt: TGTGCCAGCAGTTATTTACGGGGGACCTGGAACAACAATGAGCAGTTCTTC
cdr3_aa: CASSYLRGTWNNNEQFF

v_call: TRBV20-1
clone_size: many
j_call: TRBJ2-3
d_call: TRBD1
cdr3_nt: TGCAGTGCTAATACCGGGACAGACGGAACAGATACGCAGTATTTT
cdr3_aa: CSANTGTDGTDTQYF

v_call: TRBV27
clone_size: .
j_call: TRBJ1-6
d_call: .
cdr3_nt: TGTGCCAGCAATCCCTACACGGGTCCGGCGTCCAATTCACCCCTCCACTTT
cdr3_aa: CASNPYTGPASNSPLHF

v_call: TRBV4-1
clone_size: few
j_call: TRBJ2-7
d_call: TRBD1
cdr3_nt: TGCGCCAGCAGCCAACGACAGGGGTCCTACGAGCAGTACTTC
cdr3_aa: CASSQRQGSYEQYF

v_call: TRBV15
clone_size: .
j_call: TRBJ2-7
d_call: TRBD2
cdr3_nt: TGTGCCACCAGCAGAGAAGCGGGGATTTACGAGCAGTACTTC
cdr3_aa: CATSREAGIYEQYF

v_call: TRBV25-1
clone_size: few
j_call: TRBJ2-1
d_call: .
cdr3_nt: TGTGCCAGCAGTTCTCACTACAAGAGCTCCTACAATGAGCAGTTCTTC
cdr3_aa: CASSSHYKSSYNEQFF

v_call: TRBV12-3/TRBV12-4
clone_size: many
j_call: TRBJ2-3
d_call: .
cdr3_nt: TGTGCCAGCAGTTTTACGGGAGTTACCACAGATACGCAGTATTTT
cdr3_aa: CASSFTGVTTDTQYF

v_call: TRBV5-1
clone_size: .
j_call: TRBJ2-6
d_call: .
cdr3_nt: TGCGCCAGCAGCCAGAACCCAGGGGATGGGGCCAACGTCCTGACTTTC
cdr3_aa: CASSQNPGDGANVLTF

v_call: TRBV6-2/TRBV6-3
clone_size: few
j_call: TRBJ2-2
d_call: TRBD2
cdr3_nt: TGTGCCAGCAGTTATAGCTGGGGACTAGCGGGAAGGTACACCGGGGAGCTGTTTTTT
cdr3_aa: CASSYSWGLAGRYTGELFF

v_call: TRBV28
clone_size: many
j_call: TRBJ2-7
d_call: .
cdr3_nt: TGTGCCAGCAGTTTGCGGGGCTCCGGGACTCGTGCCTACGAGCAGTACTTC
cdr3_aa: CASSLRGSGTRAYEQYF

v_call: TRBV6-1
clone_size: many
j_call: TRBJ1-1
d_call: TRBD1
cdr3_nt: TGTGCCAGCAGTCAGACAGGGGGCTTGAACACTGAAGCTTTCTTT
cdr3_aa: CASSQTGGLNTEAFF

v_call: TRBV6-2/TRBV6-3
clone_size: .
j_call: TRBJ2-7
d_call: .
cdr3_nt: TGTGCCAGCTCTAGCCATCGGAGGGCCCACGAGCAGTACTTC
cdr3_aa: CASSSHRRAHEQYF

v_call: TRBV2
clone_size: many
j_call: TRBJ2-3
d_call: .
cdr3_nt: TGTGCCAGCAGTGATGGCCGGACTCTCCAAGATACGCAGTATTTT
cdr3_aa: CASSDGRTLQDTQYF

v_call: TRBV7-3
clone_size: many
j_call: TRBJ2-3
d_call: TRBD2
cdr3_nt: TGTGCCAGCAGCTTGATTGCGGGAGGGGGCGCAGATACGCAGTATTTT
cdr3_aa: CASSLIAGGGADTQYF

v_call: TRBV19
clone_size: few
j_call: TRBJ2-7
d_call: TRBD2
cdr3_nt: TGTGCCAGTAGTATGGGGACTAGCGCTGCTTTCTACGAGCAGTACTTC
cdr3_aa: CASSMGTSAAFYEQYF

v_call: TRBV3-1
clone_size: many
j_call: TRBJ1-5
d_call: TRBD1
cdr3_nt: TGTGCCAGCAGCCCCACTTCCGGGACAGGATATAGCAATCAGCCCCAGCATTTT
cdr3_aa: CASSPTSGTGYSNQPQHF

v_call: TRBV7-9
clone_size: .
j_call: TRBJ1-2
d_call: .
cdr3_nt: TGTGCCAGCAGCTTACGTGGCGGGGGAGACGGCTACACCTTC
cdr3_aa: CASSLRGGGDGYTF

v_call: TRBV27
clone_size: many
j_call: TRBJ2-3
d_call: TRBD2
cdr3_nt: TGTGCCAGCAGCGGGTGGACTAGCGGGAGGGCCCCAGATACGCAGTATTTT
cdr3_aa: CASSGWTSGRAPDTQYF

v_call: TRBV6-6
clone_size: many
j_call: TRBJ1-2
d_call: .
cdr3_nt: TGTGCCAGCAGTTACTCTGGGGTGGGCTATGGCTACACCTTC
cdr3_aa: CASSYSGVGYGYTF

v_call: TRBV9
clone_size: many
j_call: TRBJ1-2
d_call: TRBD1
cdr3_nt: TGTGCCAGCAGCGCACACCACAGGGGGCCTAACTATGGCTACACCTTC
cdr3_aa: CASSAHHRGPNYGYTF

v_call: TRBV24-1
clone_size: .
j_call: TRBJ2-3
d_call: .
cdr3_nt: TGTGCCACCAGTGACTCAGGGAAGGCCACAGATACGCAGTATTTT
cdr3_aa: CATSDSGKATDTQYF

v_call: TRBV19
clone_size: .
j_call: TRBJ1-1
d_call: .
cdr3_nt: TGTGCCAGTAGCTCCACAGGGTGGGGTGAAGCTTTCTTT
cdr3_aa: CASSSTGWGEAFF

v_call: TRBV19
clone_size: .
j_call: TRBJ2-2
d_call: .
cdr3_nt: TGTGCCAGTAGTCCATCGATGGTGAAGGCCGGGGAGCTGTTTTTT
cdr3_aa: CASSPSMVKAGELFF

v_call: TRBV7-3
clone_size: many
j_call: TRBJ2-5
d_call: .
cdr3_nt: TGTGCCAGCAGCTTTAGTGCTAGAAAAGAGACCCAGTACTTC
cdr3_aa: CASSFSARKETQYF

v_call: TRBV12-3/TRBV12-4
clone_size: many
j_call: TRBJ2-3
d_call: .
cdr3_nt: TGTGCCAGCAGGCTTATGGCTAGCACAGATACGCAGTATTTT
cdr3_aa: CASRLMASTDTQYF